Listed below are T cell receptor beta chains from one sample, sequenced in a study of CD8+CD57+ T cells in acquired aplastic anemia. TCRdb re-called the reads through MiXCR, storing one row per CDR3 protein. The sample lists around 250,000 distinct CDR3 sequences, about 56% occurring once. Sequenced material: sorted CD4+, CD8+, or CD8+CD57+ T cells (not recorded which) from PBMCs. These receptors all stem from a human donor with severe aplastic anemia or a healthy control (not recorded which). Both conserved end residues are trimmed from each CDR3.

TRBJ2-3 TRBV20-1 SARDRDTQY
TRBJ2-5 TRBV7-2 ASSFGPQETQY
TRBJ2-3 TRBV7-2 AGGGSTGTQY
TRBJ2-7 TRBV5-1 ASSPRRSGYEQY
TRBJ2-5 TRBV6-6 ASSLASNVQETQY
TRBJ2-5 TRBV20-1 SARGRAGGNRAQY
TRBJ1-6 TRBV12-3/TRBV12-4 ASSLTSTDSPLH
TRBJ2-5 TRBV20-1 SASGGAETQY
TRBJ1-2 TRBV19 ASSRTGGVYGYT
TRBJ2-7 TRBV5-1 ASSLVQVTDEQY
TRBJ2-7 TRBV24-1 ATSDSRQGGYEQY
TRBJ1-5 TRBV24-1 ARTPIGTGRQPQH
TRBJ2-7 TRBV5-1 ASSLVGQPYEQY
TRBJ1-1 TRBV14 ASSRDPGVRTEAF
TRBJ2-7 TRBV20-1 SARVYEQY
TRBJ2-7 TRBV19 ASSEERLAPYEQY
TRBJ2-3 TRBV6-1 ASSTRSGGAVRDAQY
TRBJ1-5 TRBV7-8 ASSLEPGQGNQPQH
TRBJ1-2 TRBV20-1 SAVTNYGYT
TRBJ2-7 TRBV15 ATSRRQGYNEQY
TRBJ2-7 TRBV24-1 ATVGADSSYEQY
TRBJ2-7 TRBV20-1 SARMFAGTGAGEQY
TRBJ2-7 TRBV7-3 ASSRGPQSYEQY
TRBJ1-5 TRBV20-1 SARASDWTVSNQPQH
TRBJ2-3 TRBV24-1 ATSDPGLAGALYTDTQY
TRBJ2-5 TRBV7-2 ASREALAGEGETQY
TRBJ2-7 TRBV14 ASSQGRIYEQY
TRBJ2-5 TRBV7-9 ASSQQGAGEGETQY
TRBJ2-5 TRBV7-8 ASSPRDQSPETQY
TRBJ1-1 TRBV9 ASSANIMNTEAC
TRBJ1-6 TRBV11-2 ASSLRQGTYYNSPLH
TRBJ1-4 TRBV20-1 SARGQGADEKLF
TRBJ1-2 TRBV7-2 ASSTPRGGGYGYT
TRBJ2-7 TRBV5-1 ASSLGGLANYEQY
TRBJ2-7 TRBV12-3/TRBV12-4 ASRWDASYEQY
TRBJ2-2 TRBV19 ASSMYGSGYTGELF
TRBJ1-5 TRBV20-1 SARVGTGVDQPQH
TRBJ1-6 TRBV7-9 ASSPRDRGNSPLH
TRBJ2-1 TRBV2 ASRTGTYNEQF
TRBJ2-5 TRBV3-1 ASSQDPSRVETQY
TRBJ2-1 TRBV19 ASSAWTSLNEQF